These 22 T cell receptor beta chains share one sample of origin, sequenced in a study of blood T cells in healthy people across ages. PCR was performed a second time for about 7 to 12 cycles using a sample-barcoded 5' primer and a J-beta primer mix. MiXCR, applied by TCRdb to the 5' RACE reads, yields one record per CDR3 protein. This repertoire shows some 1.4 million distinct CDR3 sequences, around two fifths found once; its top ten account for less than 8%. Sequencing was performed on blood. Receptors were obtained from a woman aged 18 to 35 in good health.

This sequence joins TRBV3-1 and TRBJ2-3; TRBD2 aligns across 10 bases. Germline V gene data show CDR1 as LGHDT and CDR2 as YNNKEL (reference sequence). The CDR3 extends over 17 amino acids. V was pared by 3 bases and J by 0 bases, with 6 bases of the junction left unmatched. The CDR3 DNA reads TGTGCCAGCAGCCATTCCGGGACTAGCGCCAGCACAGATACGCAGTATTTT. It yields the protein CASSHSGTSASTDTQYF.

The sample holds one count of this clonotype. In nucleotides, the CDR3 is TGTGCCAGCAGGTCCCTAGCGGTAAACACAGATACGCAGTATTTT. The encoded protein is CASRSLAVNTDTQYF. This chain connects TRBV2 to TRBJ2-3; 7 positions match TRBD2. The CDR3 consists of 15 residues. Germline V CDR1 and CDR2: SNHLY, FYNNEI. Germline trimming cut 6 bases from V and 2 bases from J; bases unmatched to any gene: 8.

The table lists this clonotype with a few counts. The chain couples TRBV7-9 to TRBJ2-2; D perhaps matches TRBD1 (5 bases). V lost 7 bases to trimming and J lost 3 bases, with 24 bases between them. The germline gives CDR1 SEHNR, CDR2 FQNEAQ (reference sequence). The length of the CDR3 is 18 residues. The CDR3 DNA follows: TGTGCCAGCACCCACAAAACAGGTTGGGTGGTGGACACCGGGGAGCTGTTTTTT. Its translation is CASTHKTGWVVDTGELFF.

The chain couples TRBV28 to TRBJ2-5; 14 positions agree with TRBD2. V dropped 10 bases and J dropped 4; count of bases not matched to a gene: 11. This CDR3 spans 16 amino acids. Germline loops: CDR1 MDHEN, CDR2 SYDVKM. The CDR3 DNA reads as TGTGCCACCCAGACTAGCGGGGGGGCGAAAGGAGAGACCCAGTACTTC. It translates to CATQTSGGAKGETQYF.

This chain connects TRBV6-1 to TRBJ1-2; a possible D gene is TRBD1 (5 bases). V was clipped by 7 bases and J by 4 bases, with 16 bases between them. Germline V gives CDR1 MNHNS, CDR2 SASEGT. This CDR3 is built from 14 residues. The CDR3 protein is CASKPGPSFYGYTF. The CDR3 DNA sequence: TGTGCCAGCAAACCAGGGCCTTCGTTCTATGGCTACACCTTC.

Only a few counts were recorded for this clonotype. V and J are TRBV6-1 and TRBJ2-7; 8 bases fit TRBD1. The germline gives CDR1 MNHNS, CDR2 SASEGT. There are 14 residues in the CDR3. With V trimmed by 2 bases and J by 12 bases, 12 bases remained unmatched. The CDR3 DNA reads as TGTGCCAGCAGTGAAACCCCGACAGGGGCTCGGGTGTACTTC. It yields the protein CASSETPTGARVYF.

The CDR3 loop is CASSQEYVPGQETQYF. The CDR3 DNA sequence: TGTGCCAGCAGCCAAGAATACGTTCCGGGTCAAGAGACCCAGTACTTC. The chain couples TRBV4-2 to TRBJ2-5; D ambiguous. CDR3 size: 16 residues. V was trimmed by 0 bases and J by 2 bases, leaving 13 bases between them. Germline assignment: CDR1 LGHNA and CDR2 YNFKEQ.

This clonotype occurred many times. The J gene is TRBJ2-3, the V gene TRBV7-2; possibly TRBD1 for D (6 bases). Trimming took 2 bases from V and 10 from J, leaving 19 bases between them. The germline V gene has CDR1 SGHTA and CDR2 FQGNSA. The length of the CDR3 is 15 residues. The CDR3 region has the DNA TGTGCCAGCAGCTTAACTCGATCGGGACACCGAGCGCAGTATTTT. It is translated as CASSLTRSGHRAQYF.

The chain combines TRBV2 with TRBJ1-4; 12 nucleotides match TRBD1. The ends lost 5 bases at V and 7 bases at J; junction bases unmatched: 11. The CDR3 loop spans 17 amino acids. Germline V CDR1 and CDR2: SNHLY, FYNNEI. The CDR3 DNA sequence: TGTGCCAGCAGTTATCCCGTGGGACAGGGGGCGCGTGAAAAACTGTTTTTT. Amino acids: CASSYPVGQGAREKLFF.

The chain employs TRBV29-1 and TRBJ1-4; D perhaps matches TRBD1 (6 bases). In germline, CDR1 is SQVTM, CDR2 ANQGSEA. Trimming stripped 5 bases from V and 1 base from J, with 23 bases between. The CDR3 consists of 18 residues. This CDR3 is CSVTTTGSIPGTNEKLFF. In nucleotides, the CDR3 is TGCAGCGTTACGACTACAGGGTCCATCCCCGGAACTAATGAAAAACTGTTTTTT.

J is TRBJ2-1 and V is TRBV20-1; TRBD2 matches at 7 bases. CDR1 is DFQATT, CDR2 SNEGSKA, per germline (reference sequence). V lost 8 bases and J lost 4; bases outside the gene matches: 8. The CDR3 sequence is 13 residues long. The DNA for the CDR3 is TGCAGTCTCCCGCGGGGAGGGTACAATGAGCAGTTCTTC. Translating it yields CSLPRGGYNEQFF.

The chain links TRBV28 to TRBJ1-4, with 8 positions matching TRBD1. The CDR3 has 15 residues. Looked up from germline, CDR1 is MDHEN and CDR2 is SYDVKM. Trimming at V came to 5 bases and at J to 5 bases, leaving 7 bases not matched to a gene. CDR3 amino acids: CASSTTGTGNEKLFF. The CDR3 coding sequence is TGTGCCAGCAGTACAACCGGGACAGGAAATGAAAAACTGTTTTTT.

This clonotype came up a few times. This rearrangement joins TRBV18 to TRBJ2-1; D might be TRBD2 (5 bases). This CDR3 comprises 16 residues. V shed 6 bases and J shed 1 base, with 16 bases lying between them. Looked up from germline, CDR1 is KGHSH and CDR2 is LQKENI. CDR3 region: CASSPKGPGSYNEQFF. DNA of the CDR3: TGTGCCAGCTCCCCCAAAGGGCCGGGATCCTACAATGAGCAGTTCTTC.

V gene TRBV6-5 combines with J gene TRBJ2-6, with D tentatively TRBD1 (6 bases). The CDR3 extends over 15 amino acids. Trimming stripped 7 bases from V and 2 bases from J, with 12 bases between. Germline loops: CDR1 MNHEY, CDR2 SVGAGI. CDR3 protein: CASTPTGTGANVLTF. The CDR3, as DNA: TGTGCCAGCACTCCGACAGGAACTGGGGCCAACGTCCTGACTTTC.

This clonotype came up a few times. The V and J genes are TRBV20-1 and TRBJ2-1; TRBD2 might be the D (6 bases). This CDR3 comprises 15 residues. Germline V gene sequence: CDR1 DFQATT, CDR2 SNEGSKA (reference sequence). With 0 bases removed from V and 4 bases from J, the gap between germline ends came to 13 bases. The CDR3 here is CSAREEGRPYNEQFF. CDR3 bases: TGCAGTGCTAGAGAGGAGGGGCGTCCTTACAATGAGCAGTTCTTC.

In the case of this clonotype: Germline and junction disagree at one end, which may indicate a read error. The rearrangement uses TRBV12-3 or TRBV12-4 and TRBJ2-3; D might be TRBD1 (5 bases). The CDR3 runs to 12 residues. For the CDR3, the DNA is TGTGCCAGCAGAGCAGGGCCAGATGCGCAGTATTTT. Protein: CASRAGPDAQYF.

The chain couples TRBV23-1 to TRBJ1-6; possible D gene TRBD1, 6 bases. TRBV23-1 counts as an open reading frame of uncertain function. This CDR3 is 20 amino acids long. The ends were cut back, 0 bases at V and 4 bases at J, with 22 bases in the middle. The CDR3 sequence is CASSQSEGLTGQGYNSPLHF. CDR3 in DNA: TGCGCCAGCAGTCAATCTGAGGGATTGACAGGTCAGGGGTATAATTCACCCCTCCACTTT.

The J gene is TRBJ2-3, the V gene TRBV7-8, with 7 bases lining up with TRBD1. CDR1 and CDR2 (germline): SGHVS, FQNEAQ. The CDR3 spans 16 residues. Trimming at V came to 1 base and at J to 7 bases, leaving 11 bases not matched to a gene. The CDR3 here is CASSLVRGADRNTQYF. The CDR3 nucleotides are TGTGCCAGCAGCTTAGTTAGGGGAGCGGACAGGAATACGCAGTATTTT.

The chain combines TRBV4-1 with TRBJ1-2; possibly TRBD1 for D (5 bases). Germline CDR1 reads MGHRA; CDR2 reads YSYEKL. V was clipped by 3 bases and J by 5 bases, with 25 bases between them. The CDR3 is 18 residues long. CDR3 amino acids: CASSHQPGRTVVGYGYTF. The CDR3 DNA sequence: TGCGCCAGCAGCCACCAACCGGGACGGACGGTAGTAGGGTATGGCTACACCTTC.

This clonotype was counted only a few times. The chain links TRBV10-3 to TRBJ2-4; D gene ambiguous. The CDR3 is made up of 15 amino acids. Germline lookup yields CDR1 ENHRY and CDR2 SYGVKD. The V and J ends lost 3 bases and 3 bases respectively, with 12 bases between them. The CDR3 loop is CAISDGQDDKNIQYF. CDR3 bases: TGTGCCATCAGTGATGGGCAGGACGACAAAAACATTCAGTACTTC.

V and J are TRBV7-2 and TRBJ2-1; possibly TRBD1 for D (7 bases). Germline V lookup: CDR1 SGHTA, CDR2 FQGNSA. The length of the CDR3 is 20 residues. Between the trimmed V and J ends, which lost 4 bases and 9 bases, there was a span of 34 bases. The DNA of the CDR3 is TGTGCCAGCAGCTCCGACGAGACAGGGTCCCGGGACTCCCTCTGGGGTGAGCAGTTCTTC. It encodes CASSSDETGSRDSLWGEQFF.

This chain joins TRBV2 and TRBJ1-4; D is undetermined. V was shortened by 5 bases and J by 4 bases, with 11 bases between the two germline ends. The germline V gene has CDR1 SNHLY and CDR2 FYNNEI. This CDR3 is built from 14 residues. CDR3 region: CASSRRVNNEKLFF. For the CDR3, the DNA is TGTGCCAGCAGTAGGAGGGTCAATAATGAAAAACTGTTTTTT.